This T cell receptor (beta chain) derives from a study of PD-1 blockade in classical Hodgkin lymphoma. Time point defined: newly diagnosed, previously untreated cHL patient sample. The study purified CD4+ T cells from thawed PBMCs using magnetic negative selection. Profiling relied on immunoSEQ multiplex PCR, and the TCRdb table lists in-frame clones only, not all of them. The data hold under 40,000 clones, with about 87% observed a single time. Germline V lookup: CDR1 SGHNT, CDR2 YENEEA. The CDR3 is 15 amino acids. V was cut by 5 bases and J by 5 bases, with 16 bases left in between. V is TRBV11-3 and J is TRBJ2-1; a weak D match, TRBD2 (7 bases). The sample taken for sequencing was CD4+ T cells from blood. The TCR originated in a human donor with classical Hodgkin lymphoma. CDR3 bases: TGTGCCAGCAGCATCAGAGGGGGGGACCACAATGAGCAGTTCTTC. Its translation is CASSIRGGDHNEQFF.